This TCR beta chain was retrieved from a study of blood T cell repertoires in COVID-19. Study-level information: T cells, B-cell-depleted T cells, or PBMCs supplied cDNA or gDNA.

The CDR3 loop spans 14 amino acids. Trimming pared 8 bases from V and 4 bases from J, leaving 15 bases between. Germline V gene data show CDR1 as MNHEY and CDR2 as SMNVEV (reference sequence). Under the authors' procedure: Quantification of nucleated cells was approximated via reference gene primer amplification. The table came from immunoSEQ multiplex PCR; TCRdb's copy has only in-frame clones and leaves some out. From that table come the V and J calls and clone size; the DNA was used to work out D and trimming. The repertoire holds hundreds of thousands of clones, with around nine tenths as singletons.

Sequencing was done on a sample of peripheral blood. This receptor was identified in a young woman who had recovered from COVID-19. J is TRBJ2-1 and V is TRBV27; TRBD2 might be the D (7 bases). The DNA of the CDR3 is TGTGCCAGCTCTAGGGGGGGAGGTTACAATGAGCAGTTCTTC. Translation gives CASSRGGGYNEQFF.